Listed here are 32 T cell receptor beta chains from one sample, sequenced in a study of blood T cell repertoires in COVID-19. Method: immunoSEQ multiplex PCR; TCRdb's copy keeps in-frame clones and lacks some. Among around 250,000 clones listed, more than 80% were seen once. Sequencing was performed on PBMCs or T cells enriched from blood (not recorded which). These receptors all stem from a woman between 25 and 40 years old with acute COVID-19.

This rearrangement joins TRBV19 to TRBJ2-7; 9 nucleotides line up with TRBD2. The J segment lost 2 bases and the V segment lost 5 bases, leaving 7 bases of the junction unmatched. The CDR3 runs to 15 residues. The germline V gene has CDR1 LNHDA and CDR2 SQIVND (reference sequence). CDR3: CASSPSGTKTYEQYF. In DNA, the CDR3 is TGTGCCAGTAGTCCTAGCGGGACCAAGACCTACGAGCAGTACTTC.

The chain employs TRBV18 and TRBJ2-3; 7 nucleotides line up with TRBD2. The CDR3 is made up of 14 amino acids. The germline V gene encodes CDR1 KGHSH and CDR2 LQKENI. Trimming cost V 3 bases and J 3 bases; bases outside gene matches: 3. The CDR3 spells CASSPGLGTDTQYF. For the CDR3, the DNA is TGTGCCAGCTCACCCGGACTAGGAACAGATACGCAGTATTTT.

The V and J genes are TRBV30 and TRBJ2-2; the D is unclear. CDR1 and CDR2 (germline): GTSNPN, SVGIG (reference sequence). The V end lost 3 bases, the J end lost 6 bases, and 5 bases lay between the germline ends. The CDR3 runs 11 residues. The chain's CDR3 is CAWSIPGELFF. The CDR3 DNA follows: TGTGCCTGGAGCATCCCCGGGGAGCTGTTTTTT.

The rearrangement joins TRBV12-3 or TRBV12-4 to TRBJ2-2; D possibly corresponds to TRBD2 (5 bases). This CDR3 has 13 residues. Between the trimmed V and J ends, which lost 3 bases and 8 bases, there was a span of 10 bases. CDR3 in amino acids: CASSLVGVGELFF. CDR3 DNA sequence: TGTGCCAGCAGTTTGGTCGGGGTGGGGGAGCTGTTTTTT.

The chain joins TRBV6-5 to TRBJ1-3; the match to TRBD1 covers 8 bases. J lost 4 bases, V lost 9 bases, and 8 bases had no gene match. Germline CDR1 is MNHEY and CDR2 is SVGAGI. CDR3 length: 14 amino acids. CDR3 sequence (DNA): TGTGCCAGTAGAGACAGGGGATCCGGAAACACCATATATTTT. Its translation is CASRDRGSGNTIYF.

This CDR3 is CASSRDRGTDTQYF. The CDR3 nucleotides read TGTGCCAGCAGCCGGGACAGGGGAACAGATACGCAGTATTTT. The chain is built from TRBV14 and TRBJ2-3; 10 nucleotides line up with TRBD1. The CDR3 has 14 residues. From germline, CDR1 is SGHDN and CDR2 FVKESK. After removal of 4 bases from V and 3 bases from J, the junction contained 1 base not matched to a gene.

The chain recombines TRBV5-1 with TRBJ2-1; 11 bases match TRBD1. Germline trimming cut 0 bases from V and 7 bases from J; bases unmatched to any gene: 6. Looked up from germline, CDR1 is SGHRS and CDR2 is YFSETQ. This CDR3 is built from 16 residues. The CDR3 here is CASSLGTGGAGNEQFF. CDR3 bases: TGCGCCAGCAGCTTGGGGACAGGGGGCGCGGGGAATGAGCAGTTCTTC. Looking up the rest from reference TRBV5-1 and TRBJ2-1 gives the full variable domain: KAGVTQTPRYLIKTRGQQVTLSCSPISGHRSVSWYQQTPGQGLQFLFEYFSETQRNKGNFPGRFSGRQFSNSRSEMNVSTLELGDSALYLCASSLGTGGAGNEQFFGPGTRLTVL.

This sequence joins TRBV5-6 and TRBJ1-1, with TRBD1 matching over 8 bases. This CDR3 has 12 residues. Germline CDR1 is SGHDT and CDR2 is YYEEEE. With V trimmed by 3 bases and J by 8 bases, 3 bases remained unmatched. The CDR3 DNA follows: TGTGCCAGCAGCTACCGGGACAGGGAAGCTTTCTTT. Amino acids: CASSYRDREAFF.

The chain couples TRBV4-2 to TRBJ2-2; 14 bases line up with TRBD2. CDR3 length: 19 amino acids. V was pared by 1 base and J by 7 bases, with 11 bases of the junction left unmatched. Germline V CDR1 and CDR2: LGHNA, YNFKEQ. Here the CDR3 DNA reads TGTGCCAGCAGCCAAGCCCTGGGACTAGCGGGAGCGGTAGGCGGGGAGCTGTTTTTT. This encodes CASSQALGLAGAVGGELFF.

The chain is built from TRBV11-2 and TRBJ2-5; 7 nucleotides line up with TRBD2. The CDR3 is 14 residues long. CDR1 and CDR2 (germline): SGHAT, FQNNGV. V lost 5 bases and J lost 5; bases outside the gene matches: 8. This CDR3 is CASSPGGGVETQYF. The DNA for the CDR3 is TGTGCCAGCAGCCCGGGTGGGGGGGTCGAGACCCAGTACTTC. Drawing the rest from reference TRBV11-2 and TRBJ2-5, the complete variable domain is EAGVAQSPRYKIIEKRQSVAFWCNPISGHATLYWYQQILGQGPKLLIQFQNNGVVDDSQLPKDRFSAERLKGVDSTLKIQPAKLEDSAVYLCASSPGGGVETQYFGPGTRLLVL.

This clone was observed a single time. This sequence joins TRBV4-1 and TRBJ1-1, with 8 bases matching TRBD1. CDR3 length: 16 amino acids. The junction had 6 bases not matched to a gene; V was cut back by 1 base and J by 2 bases. Per the germline V gene, CDR1 is MGHRA and CDR2 is YSYEKL. This CDR3 is CASSQGQGRSNTEAFF. The CDR3 DNA is TGCGCCAGCAGCCAAGGACAGGGGCGAAGTAACACTGAAGCTTTCTTT.

This clone was observed a single time. The J gene is TRBJ2-1, the V gene TRBV10-3; weak D call: TRBD2 (6 bases). This CDR3 contains 15 residues. Germline CDR1 and CDR2: ENHRY and SYGVKD. Trimming removed 0 bases at V and 5 bases at J, with 11 bases between. CDR3 sequence (DNA): TGTGCCATCAGTGAGTCCCGGGGGACTCACAATGAGCAGTTCTTC. It specifies CAISESRGTHNEQFF.

V is TRBV5-1 and J is TRBJ1-1; D not certain. The CDR3 has 13 amino acids. V was clipped by 4 bases and J by 6 bases, with 13 bases between them. CDR1 and CDR2 (germline): SGHRS, YFSETQ. The CDR3 nucleotides are TGCGCCAGCAGCCTCGAGGGTAGACCTGAAGCTTTCTTT. This encodes CASSLEGRPEAFF.

The V and J genes are TRBV5-1 and TRBJ2-1, with 8 bases matching TRBD1. The CDR3 is made up of 15 amino acids. From germline, CDR1 is SGHRS and CDR2 YFSETQ. Trimming removed 3 bases from V and 4 bases from J; junction bases left unmatched: 6. CDR3 sequence reads: CASSSTGTGYNEQFF. The CDR3 coding sequence is TGCGCCAGCAGCTCTACCGGGACAGGTTACAATGAGCAGTTCTTC.

The sample holds one count of this clone. This chain uses TRBV29-1 with TRBJ2-1; TRBD2 agrees at 8 bases. The CDR3 is made up of 15 amino acids. Germline lookup yields CDR1 SQVTM and CDR2 ANQGSEA. V shed 5 bases and J 3 bases; nucleotides not matched to a gene: 9. CDR3 bases: TGCAGCGTTACCCCCGGGACTAGAAGCTACAATGAGCAGTTCTTC. Its protein product is CSVTPGTRSYNEQFF.

The CDR3 is CASTLQRGRNEQFF. The CDR3 DNA sequence: TGTGCCAGCACCCTGCAAAGGGGTCGGAATGAGCAGTTCTTC. This rearrangement joins TRBV27 to TRBJ2-1; a weak D match, TRBD1 (5 bases). CDR3 length equals 14 residues. Trimming cost V 7 bases and J 7 bases, with 17 bases left between them. Germline V lookup: CDR1 MNHEY, CDR2 SMNVEV (reference sequence).

This chain joins TRBV4-1 and TRBJ2-3, with TRBD1 matching 8 bases. V was clipped by 0 bases and J by 2 bases; unmatched bases: 7. Germline V gene lookup returns CDR1 MGHRA and CDR2 YSYEKL. The CDR3 has 17 amino acids. The CDR3 is CASSQEGSDRATDTQYF. Written as DNA, the CDR3 is TGCGCCAGCAGCCAAGAAGGTTCGGACAGGGCCACAGATACGCAGTATTTT.

The chain employs TRBV9 and TRBJ1-6, with D perhaps matching TRBD1 (5 bases). Per germline, CDR1 SGDLS and CDR2 YYNGEE. Trimming took off 2 bases at V and 6 bases at J, with 12 bases between the two ends. This CDR3 region has 15 residues. CDR3 DNA: TGTGCCAGCAGCGTCACAGGTGTTGGTAATTCACCCCTCCACTTT. This gives the protein CASSVTGVGNSPLHF.

This chain joins TRBV27 and TRBJ1-2; no reliable D call. The V gene's germline CDR1 is MNHEY and CDR2 SMNVEV (reference sequence). The CDR3 consists of 15 residues. Trimming shortened V by 6 bases and J by 1 base, and 15 bases separated the two germline ends. The CDR3 nucleotides are TGTGCCAGCAGCCCGGGAACAGCGATTAACTATGGCTACACCTTC. Residues: CASSPGTAINYGYTF.

The chain employs TRBV5-1 and TRBJ2-1, with TRBD1 matching over 8 bases. This CDR3 is built from 15 residues. J lost 7 bases, V lost 4 bases, and 10 bases had no gene match. CDR1 is SGHRS, CDR2 YFSETQ, per germline. This CDR3 reads CASSDGAGGMNEQFF. The CDR3, as DNA: TGCGCCAGCAGCGATGGCGCAGGGGGCATGAATGAGCAGTTCTTC.

This chain links TRBV5-1 with TRBJ2-7, with a tentative D call TRBD2 (7 bases). Trimming removed 3 bases from V and 2 bases from J, with 15 bases in between. The CDR3 has 15 amino acids. Germline V gene lookup returns CDR1 SGHRS and CDR2 YFSETQ. The CDR3 nucleotides read TGCGCCAGCAGCTCCCTGGAGGGGGGGACCTACGAGCAGTACTTC. Its translation: CASSSLEGGTYEQYF. The variable domain in full, completed from reference TRBV5-1 and TRBJ2-7, reads KAGVTQTPRYLIKTRGQQVTLSCSPISGHRSVSWYQQTPGQGLQFLFEYFSETQRNKGNFPGRFSGRQFSNSRSEMNVSTLELGDSALYLCASSSLEGGTYEQYFGPGTRLTVT.

The chain combines TRBV14 with TRBJ1-4, with D perhaps matching TRBD1 (5 bases). The CDR3 is 15 amino acids. Germline V CDR1 and CDR2: SGHDN, FVKESK. The ends were cut back, 0 bases at V and 5 bases at J, with 10 bases in the middle. The CDR3 here is CASSQDGQWNEKLFF. The DNA for the CDR3 is TGTGCCAGCAGCCAAGATGGACAATGGAATGAAAAACTGTTTTTT.

The gene calls are TRBV9 and TRBJ2-2; no firm D call. This CDR3 has 20 residues. V lost 0 bases to trimming and J lost 1 base, with 22 bases between them. The germline V gene has CDR1 SGDLS and CDR2 YYNGEE. The CDR3 DNA reads TGTGCCAGCAGCGTAGCATTTTCCCCCAATTTCCAGGAGAACACCGGGGAGCTGTTTTTT. Its translation is CASSVAFSPNFQENTGELFF.

The V call is TRBV4-1, the J call TRBJ1-4; 8 bases are a match to TRBD1. The CDR3 consists of 17 residues. From germline, CDR1 is MGHRA and CDR2 YSYEKL. The V segment lost 2 bases and the J segment 8 bases; nucleotides outside the gene matches: 13. CDR3 nucleotide sequence: TGCGCCAGCAGCCAAATTCGGGACAGGAGGAATCTCGAAAAACTGTTTTTT. It codes for CASSQIRDRRNLEKLFF.

This clone was picked up one time. The V and J genes are TRBV18 and TRBJ2-2; tentative D call: TRBD1 (6 bases). The CDR3 sequence is 16 residues long. Germline CDR1 is KGHSH and CDR2 is LQKENI. Trimming shortened V by 1 base and J by 6 bases, and 15 bases separated the two germline ends. The CDR3 is CASSPRWTAHPGELFF. The CDR3 bases are TGTGCCAGCTCACCACGATGGACAGCACACCCCGGGGAGCTGTTTTTT.

This sequence joins TRBV28 and TRBJ1-4, with 8 bases matching TRBD1. The CDR3 runs to 15 residues. The J segment lost 8 bases and the V segment lost 6 bases, leaving 11 bases of the junction unmatched. Germline assignment: CDR1 MDHEN and CDR2 SYDVKM. Here the CDR3 DNA reads TGTGCCAGCAGATTTACGGGACAGGATGGAGAAAAACTGTTTTTT. Translated, it gives CASRFTGQDGEKLFF. The whole variable domain, remainder taken from reference TRBV28 and TRBJ1-4, is DVKVTQSSRYLVKRTGEKVFLECVQDMDHENMFWYRQDPGLGLRLIYFSYDVKMKEKGDIPEGYSVSREKKERFSLILESASTNQTSMYLCASRFTGQDGEKLFFGSGTQLSVL.

The V and J genes are TRBV6-1 and TRBJ1-2; tentatively, D is TRBD1 (5 bases). Trimming stripped 3 bases from V and 4 bases from J, with 9 bases between. Germline V gives CDR1 MNHNS, CDR2 SASEGT. The CDR3 is 13 amino acids. CDR3 loop: CASSERGPYGYTF. Here the CDR3 DNA reads TGTGCCAGCAGTGAGCGGGGCCCCTATGGCTACACCTTC.

This clone came up once. The rearrangement joins TRBV3-1 (or the pseudogene TRBV3-2) to TRBJ2-1; D is ambiguous. Trimming removed 4 bases at V and 8 bases at J, with 9 bases between. The CDR3 is 12 amino acids. The germline gives CDR1 LGHDT, CDR2 YNNKEL (reference sequence). The CDR3 DNA is TGTGCCAGCAGCCGAAAGCTGGATGAGCAGTTCTTC. This encodes CASSRKLDEQFF.

This chain joins TRBV4-1 and TRBJ2-7; 14 bases are a match to TRBD2. The V gene's germline CDR1 is MGHRA and CDR2 YSYEKL. The V and J ends lost 0 bases and 7 bases, in that order; junction bases with no gene match: 5. This CDR3 has 16 amino acids. CDR3 loop: CASSQDGTSGSYEQYF. CDR3 in DNA: TGCGCCAGCAGCCAAGATGGGACTAGCGGGAGTTATGAGCAGTACTTC.

The chain has TRBV28 and TRBJ2-1; 7 bases line up with TRBD2. The CDR3 sequence is 13 residues long. The germline V gene has CDR1 MDHEN and CDR2 SYDVKM. J was trimmed by 1 base and V by 8 bases; bases with no gene match: 2. The CDR3 DNA sequence: TGTGCCAGCGGGGGGGAATCCTACAATGAGCAGTTCTTC. It is translated as CASGGESYNEQFF.

The chain uses TRBV15 and TRBJ2-7, with D perhaps matching TRBD2 (6 bases). From germline, CDR1 is LNHNV and CDR2 YYDKDF (reference sequence). V lost 3 bases and J 5 bases, leaving 20 bases between the germline ends. The CDR3 has 16 amino acids. The CDR3 reads CATSSVLTSYVDEQYF. CDR3 coding DNA: TGTGCCACCAGCAGTGTACTTACTAGCTATGTAGACGAGCAGTACTTC.

The gene calls are TRBV9 and TRBJ2-7, with D possibly TRBD1 on 5 matching bases. The CDR3 has 14 residues. Germline V gene data show CDR1 as SGDLS and CDR2 as YYNGEE. Trimming removed 4 bases at V and 0 bases at J, with 11 bases between. CDR3 protein: CASSKDTNSYEQYF. In nucleotides, the CDR3 is TGTGCCAGCAGCAAGGACACCAACTCCTACGAGCAGTACTTC.